A single sample gave rise to the 32 T cell receptor beta chains below, sequenced in a study of beta chain features in type 1 diabetes. Study observations and caveats: Among patients with Type 1 diabetes, TCRB CDR3s were moderately but significantly shorter in every one of the four CD4+ subsets.

No antigens are known for them. Investigators reverse transcribed all isolated RNA, so they sequenced expressed TCRB transcripts. Assay: immunoSEQ multiplex PCR; the TCRdb copy retains only in-frame clones and omits some. Seen here are hundreds of thousands of clones, roughly 13% observed once, and the top ten hold 0.022%. Specimen: naive CD4+ T cells from blood. These receptor sequences come from a man younger than 30 with type 1 diabetes.

This clone has only a few counts. The rearrangement uses TRBV5-4 and TRBJ1-6; TRBD1 aligns across 7 bases. Germline V gene sequence: CDR1 SGHNT, CDR2 YYREEE (reference sequence). This CDR3 region has 18 residues. V trimming: 4 bases; J trimming: 6 bases; junction bases outside the gene matches: 16. This chain's CDR3 is CASSRNSDRKIGNSPLHF. The CDR3 nucleotides read TGTGCCAGCAGCCGGAATTCGGACAGGAAAATTGGTAATTCACCCCTCCACTTT.

This clone was seen more than once but under ten times. The CDR3 loop is CASSEAVSQPQHF. As DNA, the CDR3 is TGTGCCAGCAGTGAAGCGGTCAGTCAGCCCCAGCATTTT. The chain combines TRBV6-1 with TRBJ1-5; D is unresolved. The CDR3 is 13 residues long. Germline values: CDR1 MNHNS, CDR2 SASEGT. V gave up 0 bases and J gave up 6 bases, with 6 bases separating them.

To note about this clone: The same CDR3 can be traced to other DNA sequences in this sample. This chain uses TRBV29-1 with TRBJ1-1, with D perhaps TRBD1 (5 bases). In germline, CDR1 is SQVTM, CDR2 ANQGSEA. CDR3 length: 11 amino acids. V gave up 6 bases and J gave up 2 bases, with 7 bases separating them. The CDR3 spells CSVQGNTEAFF. In nucleotides, the CDR3 is TGCAGCGTGCAGGGAAACACTGAAGCTTTCTTT. The full variable domain, in which reference TRBV29-1 and TRBJ1-1 provide the parts outside the CDR3, is SAVISQKPSRDICQRGTSLTIQCQVDSQVTMMFWYRQQPGQSLTLIATANQGSEATYESGFVIDKFPISRPNLTFSTLTVSNMSPEDSSIYLCSVQGNTEAFFGQGTRLTVV.

The chain uses TRBV5-8 and TRBJ2-7; D unclear. With 2 bases removed from V and 6 bases from J, the gap between germline ends came to 6 bases. The V gene's germline CDR1 is SGHTS and CDR2 YDEGEE. The length of the CDR3 is 11 residues. The DNA for the CDR3 is TGTGCCAGCAGCTTTGAAGGCGAGCAGTACTTC. Protein product: CASSFEGEQYF.

This clone was observed a handful of times. This chain connects TRBV6-5 to TRBJ2-1; D may be TRBD1 (5 bases). The CDR3 loop spans 14 amino acids. With 4 bases removed from V and 6 bases from J, the gap between germline ends came to 13 bases. Germline CDR1 MNHEY, CDR2 SVGAGI. This chain's CDR3 is CASSLFQGVNEQFF. DNA of the CDR3: TGTGCCAGCAGTTTGTTTCAGGGCGTCAATGAGCAGTTCTTC.

A few counts support this clone. This chain links TRBV11-1 with TRBJ2-5; D not resolved. Germline CDR1 reads SGHAT; CDR2 reads FQDESV (reference sequence). V was trimmed by 3 bases and J by 1 base, leaving 0 bases between them. The CDR3 runs 11 residues. CDR3 amino acids: CASSFQETQYF. CDR3 DNA: TGTGCCAGCAGCTTCCAAGAGACCCAGTACTTC.

The J gene is TRBJ2-7, the V gene TRBV6-5; 10 bases are shared with TRBD1. Germline CDR1 is MNHEY and CDR2 is SVGAGI. The CDR3 extends over 15 amino acids. J lost 3 bases, V lost 6 bases, and 8 bases had no gene match. The CDR3 nucleotides read TGTGCCAGCAGCCGATACCGGGACAGGGGCTACGAGCAGTACTTC. Its protein is CASSRYRDRGYEQYF.

This clone was seen more than once but under ten times. The rearrangement joins TRBV10-3 to TRBJ2-1; 8 bases match TRBD1. Per the germline V gene, CDR1 is ENHRY and CDR2 is SYGVKD. The CDR3 runs to 15 residues. Trimming removed 3 bases from V and 7 bases from J; junction bases left unmatched: 8. The CDR3 sequence: CAISDADRGRNEQFF. CDR3 nucleotide sequence: TGTGCCATCAGTGACGCCGACAGGGGTCGAAATGAGCAGTTCTTC.

This clone was seen a few times. The rearrangement uses TRBV7-2 and TRBJ2-5, with a tentative D call TRBD1 (5 bases). The germline gives CDR1 SGHTA, CDR2 FQGNSA. The CDR3 spans 14 residues. V dropped 4 bases and J dropped 4 bases, with 13 bases sitting between them. CDR3 bases: TGTGCCAGCAGCTCAATGCAGGGTCTAGAGACCCAGTACTTC. Encoded protein: CASSSMQGLETQYF.

This clone was seen a few times. The V gene is TRBV14, the J gene TRBJ1-2; weak D call: TRBD1 (6 bases). Trimming removed 4 bases from V and 4 bases from J, with 16 bases in between. CDR1 is SGHDN, CDR2 FVKESK, per germline. This CDR3 contains 15 residues. The CDR3 DNA is TGTGCCAGCAGCCCAGTAGGAGGGGGGCTCTATGGCTACACCTTC. Translating gives CASSPVGGGLYGYTF.

The chain employs TRBV6-5 and TRBJ2-5; tentative D call: TRBD2 (6 bases). CDR1 MNHEY and CDR2 SVGAGI come from the germline V gene. Between the trimmed V and J ends, which lost 0 bases and 2 bases, there was a span of 10 bases. The CDR3 has 15 amino acids. CDR3 protein: CASSYSNGGQETQYF. The CDR3 nucleotides read TGTGCCAGCAGTTACTCGAATGGGGGGCAAGAGACCCAGTACTTC.

This chain joins TRBV30 and TRBJ2-3; 8 bases align to TRBD1. The length of the CDR3 is 15 residues. The V segment lost 1 base and the J segment 4 bases; nucleotides outside the gene matches: 7. Germline V gene data show CDR1 as GTSNPN and CDR2 as SVGIG (reference sequence). CDR3 residues: CAWSASTGVADTQYF. CDR3 nucleotides: TGTGCCTGGAGTGCCTCGACAGGGGTCGCAGATACGCAGTATTTT.

This chain uses TRBV5-1 with TRBJ1-1; D is uncertain. Germline lookup yields CDR1 SGHRS and CDR2 YFSETQ. With 1 base removed from V and 1 base from J, the gap between germline ends came to 11 bases. There are 15 residues in the CDR3. The CDR3 protein is CASSLTSLGNTEAFF. The CDR3 region has the DNA TGCGCCAGCAGCTTGACCTCCTTGGGGAACACTGAAGCTTTCTTT.

This clone was seen only a few times. The chain uses TRBV6-6 and TRBJ2-7; D unclear. CDR1 and CDR2 from the germline V gene are MNHNY and SVGAGI (reference sequence). CDR3 length equals 13 residues. Trimming left V 8 bases short and J 1 base short, with 12 bases between. The CDR3 is CASLAGKSYEQYF. The CDR3 coding sequence is TGTGCCAGCCTTGCTGGAAAATCCTACGAGCAGTACTTC.

This clone has only a few counts. The V gene is TRBV6-4, the J gene TRBJ2-1, with 8 positions matching TRBD2. After removal of 4 bases from V and 4 bases from J, the junction contained 6 bases not matched to a gene. The CDR3 consists of 15 residues. Germline-derived CDR1 and CDR2 are MRHNA and SNTAGT. In DNA form, the CDR3 reads TGTGCCAGCAGTGTAGACTTAGCGGGATACAATGAGCAGTTCTTC. Translating it yields CASSVDLAGYNEQFF.

This clone was seen only a few times. The chain employs TRBV4-2 and TRBJ2-5, with D possibly being TRBD2 (5 bases). Germline loops: CDR1 LGHNA, CDR2 YNFKEQ. This CDR3 region has 15 residues. V lost 1 base and J lost 1, with 10 bases in between. CDR3 DNA: TGTGCCAGCAGCCAAGGCACTAGTGCCCAAGAGACCCAGTACTTC. It yields the protein CASSQGTSAQETQYF.

V and J are TRBV10-1 and TRBJ1-2; 8 nucleotides align to TRBD1. There are 14 residues in the CDR3. Germline values: CDR1 WNHNN, CDR2 SYGVQD (reference sequence). V lost 3 bases, J lost 6 bases, and 6 bases stayed unmatched. Here the CDR3 reads CASSDGQGWNGYTF. The DNA of the CDR3 is TGCGCCAGCAGTGACGGACAGGGATGGAATGGCTACACCTTC.

V is TRBV20-1 and J is TRBJ2-3, with D tentatively TRBD2 (5 bases). Looked up from germline, CDR1 is DFQATT and CDR2 is SNEGSKA (reference sequence). The CDR3 covers 11 residues. V was clipped by 5 bases and J by 3 bases, with 6 bases between them. The CDR3 loop reads CSAPGTDTQYF. CDR3 DNA: TGCAGTGCTCCGGGGACAGATACGCAGTATTTT.

V usage is TRBV5-1 and J usage is TRBJ2-5; 8 bases line up with TRBD2. The CDR3 spans 15 residues. Trimming removed 0 bases from V and 3 bases from J; junction bases left unmatched: 4. The germline V gene encodes CDR1 SGHRS and CDR2 YFSETQ. The CDR3 loop reads CASSLVSGAEETQYF. The CDR3 DNA sequence: TGCGCCAGCAGCTTGGTTAGCGGGGCCGAAGAGACCCAGTACTTC.

This clone was seen a few times. The chain combines TRBV10-3 with TRBJ2-3; TRBD2 matches 9 bases. Trimming took 5 bases from V and 6 from J; bases not matched to a gene: 6. CDR3 length: 14 residues. Germline V gene data show CDR1 as ENHRY and CDR2 as SYGVKD. This CDR3 reads CAISQGGGEDTQYF. The CDR3 DNA reads as TGTGCCATCAGTCAAGGCGGGGGGGAGGATACGCAGTATTTT.

This chain connects TRBV4-1 to TRBJ2-1, with D perhaps TRBD1 or TRBD2 (6 bases each). Germline values: CDR1 MGHRA, CDR2 YSYEKL. The CDR3 loop spans 19 amino acids. Trimming removed 0 bases at V and 0 bases at J, with 18 bases between. The CDR3, as DNA: TGCGCCAGCAGCCAAGATGTAGGCTTTAGGGGGGCCTCCTACAATGAGCAGTTCTTC. Residues: CASSQDVGFRGASYNEQFF.

This clone was detected only a few times. The CDR3 bases are TGTGCCAGTAGTATAGAAGGCAGCTCCTACAATGAGCAGTTCTTC. This gives the protein CASSIEGSSYNEQFF. The chain employs TRBV19 and TRBJ2-1; D is uncertain. The CDR3 extends over 15 amino acids. The V end was cut by 0 bases, the J end by 0 bases, with 6 bases between. Germline V lookup: CDR1 LNHDA, CDR2 SQIVND (reference sequence).

This clone was counted between two and nine times. V gene TRBV7-9 combines with J gene TRBJ2-6; 8 nucleotides match TRBD1. CDR3 size: 19 residues. Trimming at V came to 1 base and at J to 4 bases, leaving 12 bases not matched to a gene. From germline, CDR1 is SEHNR and CDR2 FQNEAQ (reference sequence). The CDR3 protein is CASSLGMGQAHVGANVLTF. The CDR3 bases are TGTGCCAGCAGCTTAGGCATGGGACAGGCGCATGTAGGGGCCAACGTCCTGACTTTC.

The rearrangement joins TRBV18 to TRBJ2-1; D call uncertain. V dropped 0 bases and J dropped 0 bases, with 9 bases sitting between them. This CDR3 region has 16 residues. Germline CDR1 and CDR2: KGHSH and LQKENI. In nucleotides, the CDR3 is TGTGCCAGCTCACCACCTTCCCTAGGCTCCTACAATGAGCAGTTCTTC. The encoded protein is CASSPPSLGSYNEQFF.

This clone was seen a handful of times. J is TRBJ2-2 and V is TRBV27; no definite D call. The ends were cut back, 8 bases at V and 1 base at J, with 11 bases in the middle. This CDR3 has 14 residues. Germline CDR1 reads MNHEY; CDR2 reads SMNVEV (reference sequence). The CDR3 spells CASGSAGNTGELFF. CDR3 DNA sequence: TGTGCCAGCGGTTCGGCTGGGAACACCGGGGAGCTGTTTTTT.

The V and J genes are TRBV7-2 and TRBJ1-5; 7 bases map to TRBD1. The CDR3 totals 14 residues. The germline gives CDR1 SGHTA, CDR2 FQGNSA. Unmatched junction bases numbered 5, after V lost 5 bases and J lost 4 bases. The CDR3 DNA reads TGTGCCAGCAGCGCCCACAGGGGAAATCAGCCCCAGCATTTT. Residues: CASSAHRGNQPQHF.

This clone has more than one count but fewer than ten. This chain uses TRBV4-1 with TRBJ2-3; 14 bases are shared with TRBD2. The V segment lost 5 bases and the J segment 4 bases; nucleotides outside the gene matches: 5. Germline values: CDR1 MGHRA, CDR2 YSYEKL. This CDR3 has 16 residues. CDR3 region: CASSSTGLAGADTQYF. For the CDR3, the DNA is TGCGCCAGCAGCTCTACGGGACTAGCGGGGGCAGATACGCAGTATTTT.

The V call is TRBV9, the J call TRBJ2-2; D is unresolved. V was pared by 3 bases and J by 3 bases, with 9 bases between. Germline assignment: CDR1 SGDLS and CDR2 YYNGEE. The CDR3 consists of 14 residues. Here the CDR3 reads CASSDRVDTGELFF. As DNA, the CDR3 is TGTGCCAGCAGCGACCGGGTGGACACCGGGGAGCTGTTTTTT.

A few counts support this clone. The J gene is TRBJ1-5, the V gene TRBV28; D is possibly TRBD1 (6 bases). The CDR3 covers 12 residues. Trimming left V 2 bases short and J 9 bases short, with 8 bases between. CDR1 is MDHEN and CDR2 is SYDVKM in the germline V gene. Written as DNA, the CDR3 is TGTGCCAGCAGTTTAGAGGGGGTGCCCCAGCATTTT. It is translated as CASSLEGVPQHF.

Comments on this clone: The sample has other DNA sequences that encode this CDR3 too. The chain is built from TRBV6-1 and TRBJ1-2; D is unresolved. Germline V gene lookup returns CDR1 MNHNS and CDR2 SASEGT. The CDR3 runs 13 residues. Trimming left V 6 bases short and J 2 bases short, with 10 bases between. CDR3 region: CASSATGNYGYTF. CDR3 nucleotide sequence: TGTGCCAGCAGCGCGACCGGGAACTATGGCTACACCTTC.

This clone was picked up a small number of times. The V and J genes are TRBV5-1 and TRBJ1-2, with 7 bases lining up with TRBD1. Germline V gene data show CDR1 as SGHRS and CDR2 as YFSETQ. Trimming at V came to 3 bases and at J to 6 bases, leaving 8 bases not matched to a gene. The CDR3 spans 14 residues. CDR3 sequence (DNA): TGCGCCAGCAGCTCGCTAACAGGGGCGGATGGCTACACCTTC. Translated: CASSSLTGADGYTF.

Regarding this clone: The sample contains more than one DNA sequence encoding this CDR3. The chain couples TRBV27 to TRBJ2-5; D call uncertain. V was pared by 1 base and J by 5 bases, with 5 bases between. CDR1 and CDR2 (germline): MNHEY, SMNVEV (reference sequence). The CDR3 runs 12 residues. CDR3 coding DNA: TGTGCCAGCAGTTTATTGGGGGAGACCCAGTACTTC. Protein product: CASSLLGETQYF.